A single count supports the clone carrying this TCR beta chain. V dropped 2 bases and J dropped 4 bases, with 9 bases sitting between them. Germline values: CDR1 MNHEY, CDR2 SVGAGI. The CDR3 spans 13 residues. The sample originates from a study of blood T cell repertoires in COVID-19. Study-wide background: PBMCs, B-cell-depleted T cells, or T cells provided the cDNA or gDNA that made up the material.

Sequencing used immunoSEQ multiplex PCR; TCRdb keeps in-frame clones, though not all of them. The sample includes roughly 330,000 clones, just over 85% of them seen just once. All recovered Cohort 3 donors got two negative PCRs, got clearance, or saw symptom resolution. The TCR originated in a woman younger than 30 who had recovered from COVID-19. Sequenced material: PBMCs or T cells enriched from blood (not recorded which). The genes are TRBV6-5 and TRBJ2-7; D remains unclear. The CDR3 spells CASSYGPSYEQYF. The CDR3 DNA reads as TGTGCCAGCAGTTACGGGCCTTCTTACGAGCAGTACTTC.